This is a list of T cell receptor beta chains from one sample in a study of T cells in Graves' hyperthyroidism and ophthalmopathy. MiXCR, run by TCRdb on the multiplex PCR reads, gives a single entry per CDR3 protein. The sample lists around 500,000 distinct CDR3 sequences; 15% to 20% were seen once. Sequenced material: blood. The receptors originated from a woman aged 30 to 39 with Graves' ophthalmopathy. Both conserved end residues are part of each CDR3. D genes are given only for firm matches. Clone sizes are given selectively: once, few, many, or a class where the clone is expanded.

-	-	TRBJ1-6	TRBV6-1	CARNPEDVNNSPLHF	TGTGCCCGAAACCCCGAGGACGTCAATAATTCACCCCTCCACTTT
many	TRBD2	TRBJ2-3	TRBV12-3/TRBV12-4	CASSLALAEDTDTQYF	TGTGCCAGCAGTTTAGCCCTAGCGGAAGACACAGATACGCAGTATTTT
few	-	TRBJ2-5	TRBV24-1	CATSGYAAATQYF	TGTGCCACCAGTGGTTACGCGGCCGCGACCCAGTACTTC
many	-	TRBJ2-5	TRBV20-1	CSASEAYQETQYF	TGCAGTGCGAGTGAGGCCTACCAAGAGACCCAGTACTTC
many	-	TRBJ2-1	TRBV12-3/TRBV12-4	CASMGVSRIYNEQFF	TGTGCCAGCATGGGGGTTTCTAGAATTTACAATGAGCAGTTCTTC
many	-	TRBJ2-5	TRBV12-3/TRBV12-4	CASSHKGRTQYF	TGTGCCAGCAGTCACAAAGGGAGGACCCAGTACTTC
many	-	TRBJ1-1	TRBV6-6	CASSYLPAGISYTEAFF	TGTGCCAGCAGTTACTTGCCCGCGGGGATATCTTACACTGAAGCTTTCTTT
many	-	TRBJ2-1	TRBV7-8	CASSFRQGNNEQFF	TGTGCCAGCAGCTTTAGGCAGGGCAACAATGAGCAGTTCTTC
-	TRBD2	TRBJ2-3	TRBV5-1	CASSLPWTSGSSPDTQYF	TGCGCCAGCAGCTTACCCTGGACTAGCGGGAGTTCCCCAGATACGCAGTATTTT
many	-	TRBJ2-1	TRBV14	CASSQDRRFPIYNEQFF	TGTGCCAGCAGCCAAGACCGACGGTTCCCCATATACAATGAGCAGTTCTTC
many	TRBD2	TRBJ2-7	TRBV20-1	CSAKLAGPYEQYF	TGCAGTGCTAAACTAGCGGGACCCTACGAGCAGTACTTC
many	TRBD2	TRBJ2-3	TRBV28	CASSLSGSLADTQYF	TGTGCCAGCAGTTTGAGCGGGAGCTTGGCAGATACGCAGTATTTT
-	TRBD2	TRBJ2-3	TRBV6-2/TRBV6-3	CASSSGPLSGSGTDTQYF	TGTGCCAGCAGTTCCGGCCCACTTAGCGGGAGTGGTACAGATACGCAGTATTTT
many	TRBD1	TRBJ2-7	TRBV30	CAWGQGPYEQYF	TGTGCCTGGGGACAGGGTCCCTACGAGCAGTACTTC
many	-	TRBJ1-1	TRBV12-3/TRBV12-4	CASSLMGNTEAFF	TGTGCCAGCAGTTTGATGGGGAACACTGAAGCTTTCTTT
few	-	TRBJ1-5	TRBV4-2	CASSQEWGMGSQPQHF	TGTGCCAGCAGCCAAGAGTGGGGCATGGGTAGTCAGCCCCAGCATTTT
many	-	TRBJ2-3	TRBV7-2	CAVRDSTDTQYF	TGTGCCGTCCGGGACAGCACAGATACGCAGTATTTT
few	-	TRBJ2-6	TRBV27	CASSQGGSGANVLTF	TGTGCCAGCAGTCAAGGGGGTTCTGGGGCCAACGTCCTGACTTTC
-	-	TRBJ1-2	TRBV27	CASRAGNYGYTF	TGTGCCAGCAGGGCAGGAAACTATGGCTACACCTTC
-	-	TRBJ1-5	TRBV15	CATSRADSFNQPQHF	TGTGCCACCAGCAGAGCGGACAGCTTTAATCAGCCCCAGCATTTT
once	TRBD2	TRBJ2-1	TRBV9	CASMAGVTLGEQFF	TGTGCCAGCATGGCGGGAGTGACCCTGGGTGAGCAGTTCTTC
many	-	TRBJ2-5	TRBV6-6	CASSYTGMETQYF	TGTGCCAGCAGTTACACGGGGATGGAGACCCAGTACTTC
many	-	TRBJ1-1	TRBV28	CASRKITEAFF	TGTGCCAGCAGGAAGATCACTGAAGCTTTCTTT
few	-	TRBJ1-2	TRBV20-1	CSAGVGSHYGYTF	TGCAGTGCTGGGGTAGGGTCTCACTATGGCTACACCTTC
-	TRBD1	TRBJ1-4	TRBV29-1	CSVQGRATNEKLFF	TGCAGCGTACAGGGGAGGGCAACTAATGAAAAACTGTTTTTT